This T cell receptor beta chain originates from a study of PD-L1 blockade in urothelial cancer. Clones were read by immunoSEQ multiplex PCR, and TCRdb kept only the in-frame ones, dropping some. The table lists 35,000 to 55,000 clones, 88% of them singletons. V lost 0 bases to trimming and J lost 1 base, with 13 bases between them. Germline CDR1 is MNHEY and CDR2 is SMNVEV (reference sequence). This CDR3 has 16 residues. The V gene is TRBV27, the J gene TRBJ2-7; D possibly corresponds to TRBD2 (6 bases). The material was PBMCs, obtained around atezolizumab (anti-PD-L1) treatment. This sequence was found in a woman in her sixties with urothelial cancer. The CDR3 bases are TGTGCCAGCAGTTTATCGGGACTCACGATATCCTACGAGCAGTACTTC. This codes for CASSLSGLTISYEQYF.